Following are 29 T cell receptor beta chains from one sample sequenced in a study of T cells after yellow fever vaccination. TCRdb re-derived calls from the 5' RACE reads in MiXCR, one entry per CDR3 protein. The data hold approximately 85,000 distinct CDR3 sequences, with 10% to 15% observed a single time. The source was CD8+ T cells not binding an NS4B(214-222) dextramer, sorted from PBMCs, collected about 21 days after the first yellow fever vaccination. The receptors originated from a man aged 18-30 years who received the YFV17D yellow fever vaccine.

The chain combines TRBV12-3 or TRBV12-4 with TRBJ1-3; the D is unclear. The ends were cut back, 3 bases at V and 2 bases at J, with 11 bases in the middle. There are 15 residues in the CDR3. The CDR3 nucleotides read TGTGCCAGCAGTTTTAGCGGTGCAGCTGGAAACACCATATATTTT. It yields the protein CASSFSGAAGNTIYF.

V and J are TRBV4-3 and TRBJ2-6; D tentatively reads TRBD1 or TRBD2 (7 bases each). The germline V and J ends were trimmed by 7 bases and 0 bases, with 16 bases remaining between them. The germline V gene has CDR1 LGHNA and CDR2 YSLEER. CDR3 length: 17 amino acids. The CDR3 sequence: CASTRGDSSSGANVLTF. The CDR3 nucleotides read TGCGCCAGCACCCGGGGGGACAGCAGCTCTGGGGCCAACGTCCTGACTTTC.

This clonotype occurred a few times. This rearrangement joins TRBV20-1 to TRBJ2-1; 7 bases are shared with TRBD2. J gave up 4 bases and V 6 bases, and 9 bases lay outside the gene matches. The CDR3 contains 14 residues. Germline lookup yields CDR1 DFQATT and CDR2 SNEGSKA (reference sequence). The CDR3 nucleotides read TGCAGTGCCAAGAACTCGGGGGGATACAATGAGCAGTTCTTC. This encodes CSAKNSGGYNEQFF.

The chain recombines TRBV4-3 with TRBJ1-2, with TRBD1 matching over 7 bases. The CDR3 runs 15 residues. The germline CDR1 and CDR2 sequences are LGHNA and YSLEER. The ends lost 0 bases at V and 3 bases at J; junction bases unmatched: 4. CDR3 region: CASSQDRGQYYGYTF. The CDR3, as DNA: TGCGCCAGCAGCCAAGATCGGGGACAGTACTATGGCTACACCTTC.

The V and J genes are TRBV12-3 or TRBV12-4 and TRBJ2-7; 8 bases match TRBD1. The CDR3 covers 13 residues. V was pared by 6 bases and J by 5 bases, with 6 bases of the junction left unmatched. For the CDR3, the DNA is TGTGCCAGCAGCAACGGACAGGGTGACGAGCAGTACGTC. Translated: CASSNGQGDEQYV.

This clonotype came up a few times. The chain links TRBV5-1 to TRBJ2-5; no clear D. The germline gives CDR1 SGHRS, CDR2 YFSETQ. Deletions cut 2 bases from V and 3 bases from J, with 20 bases between. The CDR3 consists of 17 residues. The CDR3: CASSFYYDVAKKETQYF. The DNA of the CDR3 is TGCGCCAGCAGCTTTTATTATGATGTAGCCAAAAAAGAGACCCAGTACTTC.

The chain uses TRBV19 and TRBJ2-7; D might be TRBD2 (5 bases). V shed 3 bases and J shed 3 bases, with 9 bases lying between them. Per germline, CDR1 LNHDA and CDR2 SQIVND (reference sequence). The CDR3 has 13 amino acids. The CDR3 DNA follows: TGTGCCAGTAGTATCGGAGGAGGCTACGAGCAGTACTTC. Translation gives CASSIGGGYEQYF.

The CDR3 nucleotides are TGTGCCAGCAGTTCCCTAACCGGCACCCTCTACAATGAGCAGTTCTTC. This sequence encodes CASSSLTGTLYNEQFF. This chain joins TRBV6-2 or TRBV6-3 and TRBJ2-1; D not certain. The germline V gene encodes CDR1 MNHEY and CDR2 SVGEGT. CDR3 length: 16 amino acids. With 4 bases removed from V and 3 bases from J, the gap between germline ends came to 16 bases.

The J gene is TRBJ2-7, the V gene TRBV20-1; D gene uncertain. CDR3 length: 13 residues. Trimming took off 5 bases at V and 0 bases at J, with 11 bases between the two ends. CDR1 and CDR2 from the germline V gene are DFQATT and SNEGSKA (reference sequence). The chain's CDR3 is CSADDGYSYEQYV. In DNA, the CDR3 is TGCAGTGCTGATGACGGGTACTCCTACGAGCAGTACGTC.

This clonotype was counted only a few times. The chain couples TRBV5-4 to TRBJ2-1; D not resolved. Germline V CDR1 and CDR2: SGHNT, YYREEE (reference sequence). The CDR3 is 12 residues long. Trimming pared 3 bases from V and 6 bases from J, leaving 7 bases between. The CDR3 region is CASSSSSNEQFF. CDR3 coding DNA: TGTGCCAGCAGCTCCTCATCCAATGAGCAGTTCTTC.

The chain combines TRBV7-8 with TRBJ2-1; tentative D call: TRBD1 (6 bases). Trimming took off 1 base at V and 2 bases at J, with 9 bases between the two ends. The length of the CDR3 is 15 residues. The germline V gene encodes CDR1 SGHVS and CDR2 FQNEAQ. CDR3 loop: CASSLVRTAYNEQFF. The CDR3 bases are TGTGCCAGCAGCTTAGTCCGGACAGCCTACAATGAGCAGTTCTTC. The full variable domain, rest sourced from reference TRBV7-8 and TRBJ2-1, is GAGVSQSPRYKVAKRGQDVALRCDPISGHVSLFWYQQALGQGPEFLTYFQNEAQLDKSGLPSDRFFAERPEGSVSTLKIQRTQQEDSAVYLCASSLVRTAYNEQFFGPGTRLTVL.

V is TRBV27 and J is TRBJ2-7, with D maybe TRBD2 (5 bases). Germline-derived CDR1 and CDR2 are MNHEY and SMNVEV (reference sequence). CDR3 length: 14 amino acids. Trimming cost V 0 bases and J 3 bases, with 9 bases left between them. The CDR3: CASSLSLGGYEQYF. The CDR3 bases are TGTGCCAGCAGTTTATCGTTAGGAGGCTACGAGCAGTACTTC.

This clonotype has a handful of counts. The chain is built from TRBV4-1 and TRBJ2-7; D gene ambiguous. Between the trimmed V and J ends, which lost 4 bases and 3 bases, there was a span of 16 bases. Germline assignment: CDR1 MGHRA and CDR2 YSYEKL. The CDR3 loop spans 15 amino acids. CDR3 nucleotide sequence: TGCGCCAGCAGCCCCCATGTTAACAGTTACTACGAGCAGTACTTC. This encodes CASSPHVNSYYEQYF.

V and J are TRBV5-6 and TRBJ2-6, with 7 bases lining up with TRBD1. Losses at the gene ends were 0 bases for V and 2 bases for J; bases not matched to a gene: 5. The CDR3 is 17 amino acids. Germline V gene sequence: CDR1 SGHDT, CDR2 YYEEEE. Written as DNA, the CDR3 is TGTGCCAGCAGCTTGGAACAGGGGCTTCCTGGGGCCAACGTCCTGACTTTC. It codes for CASSLEQGLPGANVLTF. The variable domain in full, with the rest retrieved from reference TRBV5-6 and TRBJ2-6, is DAGVTQSPTHLIKTRGQQVTLRCSPKSGHDTVSWYQQALGQGPQFIFQYYEEEERQRGNFPDRFSGHQFPNYSSELNVNALLLGDSALYLCASSLEQGLPGANVLTFGAGSRLTVL.

V and J are TRBV5-1 and TRBJ2-1; tentative D call: TRBD2 (6 bases). CDR1 SGHRS and CDR2 YFSETQ come from the germline V gene. Trimming shortened V by 4 bases and J by 6 bases, and 11 bases separated the two germline ends. This CDR3 contains 13 residues. CDR3 DNA: TGCGCCAGCAGCCTGGGACTCCTCAATGAGCAGTTCTTC. Its protein product is CASSLGLLNEQFF.

The chain is built from TRBV6-1 and TRBJ2-5; D ambiguous. The CDR3 runs 15 residues. The germline V gene has CDR1 MNHNS and CDR2 SASEGT. CDR3 loop: CAAPTVEWKAETQYF. DNA of the CDR3: TGTGCTGCCCCCACGGTCGAATGGAAAGCGGAGACCCAGTACTTC.

The genes are TRBV27 and TRBJ2-5, with D possibly being TRBD2 (6 bases). Germline V gene sequence: CDR1 MNHEY, CDR2 SMNVEV (reference sequence). CDR3 length equals 14 residues. V lost 4 bases to trimming and J lost 10 bases, with 19 bases between them. CDR3 amino acids: CASSSSGLRFVQYF. Here the CDR3 DNA reads TGTGCCAGCAGTTCATCGGGACTCCGGTTTGTCCAGTACTTC.

This clonotype occurred a few times. CDR3 nucleotides: TGTGCCAGCAGTTTAGCCGGAGAGCAGTACTTC. Its protein is CASSLAGEQYF. J is TRBJ2-7 and V is TRBV12-3 or TRBV12-4; D gene ambiguous. Trimming cost V 0 bases and J 7 bases, with 4 bases left between them. The CDR3 covers 11 residues.

In this sample, this clonotype turned up a few times. The chain joins TRBV4-1 to TRBJ1-4; unclear D gene. V dropped 2 bases and J dropped 3 bases, with 4 bases sitting between them. This CDR3 has 13 residues. Germline assignment: CDR1 MGHRA and CDR2 YSYEKL. Here the CDR3 DNA reads TGCGCCAGCAGCCAAAGGGCTAATGAAAAACTGTTTTTT. Translating it yields CASSQRANEKLFF.

The rearrangement links TRBV6-4 to TRBJ2-6, with 9 positions matching TRBD1. The ends lost 0 bases at V and 3 bases at J; junction bases unmatched: 3. The CDR3 is 17 residues long. Germline CDR1 MRHNA, CDR2 SNTAGT. The CDR3 sequence is CASSDSTGGGGANVLTF. The CDR3 DNA reads as TGTGCCAGCAGTGACTCTACAGGGGGCGGTGGGGCCAACGTCCTGACTTTC.

This clonotype was observed a handful of times. The rearrangement uses TRBV27 and TRBJ1-1; perhaps TRBD1 as D (5 bases). CDR1 and CDR2 from the germline V gene are MNHEY and SMNVEV (reference sequence). V gave up 7 bases and J gave up 1 base, with 19 bases separating them. CDR3 length: 16 amino acids. The CDR3 coding sequence is TGTGCCAGCACCCCCCCGGGGCAGGGAACGAACACTGAAGCTTTCTTT. Translated: CASTPPGQGTNTEAFF.

This chain links TRBV7-9 with TRBJ1-4; tentative D call: TRBD1 (5 bases). The CDR3 is made up of 15 amino acids. Germline CDR1 SEHNR, CDR2 FQNEAQ (reference sequence). With 4 bases removed from V and 7 bases from J, the gap between germline ends came to 16 bases. CDR3 sequence (DNA): TGTGCCAGCAGCTCCAAGGGCAGGGAGGTTGAAAAACTGTTTTTT. This gives the protein CASSSKGREVEKLFF. Full variable domain (outside the CDR3, taken from reference TRBV7-9 and TRBJ1-4): DTGVSQNPRHKITKRGQNVTFRCDPISEHNRLYWYRQTLGQGPEFLTYFQNEAQLEKSRLLSDRFSAERPKGSFSTLEIQRTEQGDSAMYLCASSSKGREVEKLFFGSGTQLSVL.

CDR3 sequence reads: CASSQGTIYGYTF. The CDR3 DNA follows: TGTGCCAGCAGCCAGGGGACGATATATGGCTACACCTTC. The chain links TRBV12-3 or TRBV12-4 to TRBJ1-2; D might be TRBD1 (6 bases). V was clipped by 6 bases and J by 5 bases, with 13 bases between them. The CDR3 spans 13 residues.

This chain connects TRBV5-4 to TRBJ2-7; D perhaps matches TRBD1 (5 bases). The germline V and J ends were trimmed by 2 bases and 10 bases, with 10 bases remaining between them. The CDR3 sequence is 11 residues long. Germline V CDR1 and CDR2: SGHNT, YYREEE (reference sequence). The CDR3 reads CASSFGAIQYV. The CDR3 region has the DNA TGTGCCAGCAGCTTTGGGGCTATCCAGTACGTC.

The chain combines TRBV7-2 with TRBJ1-5, with a possible D match to TRBD1 (5 bases). CDR3 length: 15 residues. Trimming removed 5 bases at V and 2 bases at J, with 13 bases between. In germline, CDR1 is SGHTA, CDR2 FQGNSA. The CDR3 nucleotides read TGTGCCAGCAGCACCACCCGGGACGGCAATCAGCCCCAGCATTTT. Translation: CASSTTRDGNQPQHF.

This clonotype was recorded a few times. This chain connects TRBV10-2 to TRBJ1-2, with TRBD1 identical over 7 bases. Germline CDR1 WSHSY, CDR2 SAAADI. Trimming took 3 bases from V and 4 from J; bases not matched to a gene: 5. The CDR3 has 14 residues. The CDR3 DNA reads as TGCGCCAGCAGTGAAGGGACAGACTCCTATGGCTACACCTTC. Protein product: CASSEGTDSYGYTF.

The rearrangement links TRBV4-2 to TRBJ1-1; D ambiguous. This CDR3 has 12 amino acids. Germline V lookup: CDR1 LGHNA, CDR2 YNFKEQ. The V end lost 3 bases, the J end lost 4 bases, and 6 bases lay between the germline ends. CDR3 bases: TGTGCCAGCAGCCATGGGAGCACTGAAGCTTTCTTT. Amino acids: CASSHGSTEAFF.

The chain recombines TRBV11-2 with TRBJ2-1, with 7 bases identical to TRBD1. After removal of 4 bases from V and 1 base from J, the junction contained 4 bases not matched to a gene. The CDR3 is 15 amino acids. CDR1 is SGHAT, CDR2 FQNNGV, per germline. In DNA, the CDR3 is TGTGCCAGCAGCTCCGACAGGGCATCCTACAATGAGCAGTTCTTC. This encodes CASSSDRASYNEQFF.

This chain uses TRBV4-2 with TRBJ1-3; possibly TRBD1 for D (5 bases). Trimming removed 3 bases from V and 2 bases from J, with 17 bases in between. The length of the CDR3 is 17 residues. Germline CDR1 and CDR2: LGHNA and YNFKEQ. The CDR3 coding sequence is TGTGCCAGCAGCCACCCGTCCAAGGGGACTGCTGGAAACACCATATATTTT. Protein sequence: CASSHPSKGTAGNTIYF.